This TCR beta chain was captured in a study of T cell changes during pregnancy in multiple sclerosis. CDR1 is SNHLY and CDR2 is FYNNEI in the germline V gene. V lost 2 bases, J lost 2 bases, and 13 bases lay in between. This CDR3 spans 16 amino acids. Assay: immunoSEQ multiplex PCR; the TCRdb copy retains only in-frame clones and omits some. The profile shows about 92,000 clones, 92% of them singletons. The chain combines TRBV2 with TRBJ2-1, with a possible D match to TRBD2 (5 bases). The TCR sequence derives from a female donor with multiple sclerosis, enrolled in a pregnancy study. The specimen was peripheral blood, collected in the first trimester of pregnancy. CDR3 residues: CASSERAVWPYNEQFF. CDR3 coding DNA: TGTGCCAGCAGTGAACGAGCGGTCTGGCCCTACAATGAGCAGTTCTTC.